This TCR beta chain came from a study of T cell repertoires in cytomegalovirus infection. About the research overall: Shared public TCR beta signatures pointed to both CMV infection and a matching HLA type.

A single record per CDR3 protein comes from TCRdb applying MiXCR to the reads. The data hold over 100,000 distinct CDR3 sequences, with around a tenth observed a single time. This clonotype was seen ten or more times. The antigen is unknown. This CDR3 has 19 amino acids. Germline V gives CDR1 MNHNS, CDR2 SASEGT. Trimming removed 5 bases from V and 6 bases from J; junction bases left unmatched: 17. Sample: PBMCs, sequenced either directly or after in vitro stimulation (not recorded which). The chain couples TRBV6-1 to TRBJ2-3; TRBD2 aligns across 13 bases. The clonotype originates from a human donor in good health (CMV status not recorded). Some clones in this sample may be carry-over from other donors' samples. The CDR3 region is CASSRTSGSLPTERDTQYF. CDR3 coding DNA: TGTGCCAGCAGTCGGACTAGCGGGAGTCTCCCGACCGAGCGGGATACGCAGTATTTT.